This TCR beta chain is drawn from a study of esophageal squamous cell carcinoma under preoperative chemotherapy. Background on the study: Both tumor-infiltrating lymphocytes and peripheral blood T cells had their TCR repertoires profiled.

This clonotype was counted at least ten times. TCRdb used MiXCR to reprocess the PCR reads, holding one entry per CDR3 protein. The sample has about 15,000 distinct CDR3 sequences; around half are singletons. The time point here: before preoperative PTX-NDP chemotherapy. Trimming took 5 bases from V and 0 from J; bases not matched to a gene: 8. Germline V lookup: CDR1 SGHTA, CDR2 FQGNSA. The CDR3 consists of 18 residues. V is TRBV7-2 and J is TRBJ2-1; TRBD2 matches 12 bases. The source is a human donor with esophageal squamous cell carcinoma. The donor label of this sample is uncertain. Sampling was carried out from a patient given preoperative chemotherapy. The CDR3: CASSRTSGRPSSYNEQFF. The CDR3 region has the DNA TGTGCCAGCAGCCGTACTAGCGGGAGGCCCAGCTCCTACAATGAGCAGTTCTTC.